Below are 3 T cell receptor beta chains sequenced from a single sample in a study of PD-1 blockade in mismatch repair-deficient tumors. Time point described: roughly 10-day in vitro stimulation with candidate neoantigen peptide 6. No antigen has been assigned to these receptors. This table comes from immunoSEQ multiplex PCR, and its TCRdb copy is limited to in-frame clones, with some not included. Of about 14,000 clones listed, around 83% were seen once; the top ten hold roughly 4.4%. This specimen was cells cultured in vitro, taken from a patient treated with pembrolizumab. Every receptor here comes from an adult with mismatch repair-deficient cancer.

About this clone: Likely a read error: the CDR3 ends without its conserved phenylalanine or tryptophan. The DNA is left out, because the CDR3 cannot be placed on it with certainty; the CDR3 is given as TCRdb lists it. The J gene is TRBJ2-7, the V gene TRBV28; TRBD1, the D gene given by the table, was not confirmed from the DNA. The CDR3 length equals 13 residues, ends included. Germline CDR1 reads MDHEN; CDR2 reads SYDVKM. CDR3: CASSPTGTGGLYL.

The rearrangement links TRBV6-1 to TRBJ2-7; 7 bases fit TRBD2. The CDR3 runs to 15 residues. Looked up from germline, CDR1 is MNHNS and CDR2 is SASEGT. J gave up 1 base and V 4 bases, and 7 bases lay outside the gene matches. The DNA for the CDR3 is TGTGCCAGCAGTGCCTTCTCCGGGAGGTCCTACGAGCAGTACTTC. Its protein is CASSAFSGRSYEQYF.

This chain joins TRBV7-6 and TRBJ2-3, with a weak D call TRBD2 (5 bases). This CDR3 is 12 amino acids long. The germline V gene has CDR1 SGHVS and CDR2 FNYEAQ. V shed 4 bases and J shed 6 bases, with 8 bases lying between them. CDR3 coding DNA: TGTGCCAGCAGCTCGGTAGCGGATACGCAGTATTTT. Encoded protein: CASSSVADTQYF. Variable domain in full (rest from reference TRBV7-6 and TRBJ2-3): GAGVSQSPRYKVTKRGQDVALRCDPISGHVSLYWYRQALGQGPEFLTYFNYEAQQDKSGLPNDRFSAERPEGSISTLTIQRTEQRDSAMYRCASSSVADTQYFGPGTRLTVL.